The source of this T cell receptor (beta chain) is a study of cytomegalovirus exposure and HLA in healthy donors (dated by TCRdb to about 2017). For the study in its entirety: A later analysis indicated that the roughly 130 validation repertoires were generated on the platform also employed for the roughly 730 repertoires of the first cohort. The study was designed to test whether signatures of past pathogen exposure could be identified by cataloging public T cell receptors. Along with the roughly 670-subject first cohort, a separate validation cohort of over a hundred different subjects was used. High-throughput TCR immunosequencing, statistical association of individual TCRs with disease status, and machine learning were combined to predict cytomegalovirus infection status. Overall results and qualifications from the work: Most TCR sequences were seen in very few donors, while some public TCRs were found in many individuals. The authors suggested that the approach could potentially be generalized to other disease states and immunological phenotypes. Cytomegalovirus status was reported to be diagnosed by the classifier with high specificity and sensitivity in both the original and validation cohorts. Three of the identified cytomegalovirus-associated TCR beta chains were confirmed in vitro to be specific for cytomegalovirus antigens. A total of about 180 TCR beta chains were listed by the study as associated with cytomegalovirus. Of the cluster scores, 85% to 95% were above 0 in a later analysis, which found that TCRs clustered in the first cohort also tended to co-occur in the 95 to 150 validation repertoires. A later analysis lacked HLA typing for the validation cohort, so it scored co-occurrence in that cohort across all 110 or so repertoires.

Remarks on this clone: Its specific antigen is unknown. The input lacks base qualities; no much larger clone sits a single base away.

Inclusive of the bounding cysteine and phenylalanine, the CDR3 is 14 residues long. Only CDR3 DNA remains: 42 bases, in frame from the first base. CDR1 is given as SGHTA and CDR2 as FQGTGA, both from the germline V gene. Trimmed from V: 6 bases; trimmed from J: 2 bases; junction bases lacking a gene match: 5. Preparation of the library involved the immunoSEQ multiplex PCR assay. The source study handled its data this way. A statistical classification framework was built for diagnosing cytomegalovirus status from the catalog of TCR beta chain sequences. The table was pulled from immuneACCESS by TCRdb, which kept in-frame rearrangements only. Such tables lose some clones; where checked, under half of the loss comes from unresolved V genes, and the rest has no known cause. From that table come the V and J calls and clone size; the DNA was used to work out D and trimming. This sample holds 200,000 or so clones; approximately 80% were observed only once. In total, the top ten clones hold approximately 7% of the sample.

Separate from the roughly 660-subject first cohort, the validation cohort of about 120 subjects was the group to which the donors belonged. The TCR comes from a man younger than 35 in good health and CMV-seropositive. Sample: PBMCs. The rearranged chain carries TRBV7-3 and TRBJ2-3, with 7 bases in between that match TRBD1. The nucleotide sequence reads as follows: TGTGCCAGCAGGCCCGGGACAGCCACAGATACGCAGTATTTT. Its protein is CASRPGTATDTQYF.